Shown below are 3 T cell receptor beta chains from a single sample sequenced in a study of T cell repertoires in cytomegalovirus infection. MiXCR, run by TCRdb on the reads, gives a single entry per CDR3 protein. The sample consists of roughly 150,000 distinct CDR3 sequences, roughly 17% of them appearing once. Sequences were obtained from CD8+ T cells from PBMCs. Receptors originate from a human donor in good health (CMV status not recorded). Some clones in this sample may be carry-over from other donors' samples.

The chain carries TRBV19 and TRBJ2-7; D unresolved. This CDR3 has 12 amino acids. CDR1 and CDR2 from the germline V gene are LNHDA and SQIVND (reference sequence). The V end was cut by 4 bases, the J end by 2 bases, with 6 bases between. CDR3 amino acids: CASSNGPYEQYF. CDR3 bases: TGTGCCAGTAGTAACGGACCCTACGAGCAGTACTTC.

This clonotype was counted only a few times. The gene calls are TRBV12-3 or TRBV12-4 and TRBJ2-1, with 12 bases identical to TRBD2. The CDR3 length is 17 residues. Trimming at V came to 5 bases and at J to 5 bases, leaving 10 bases not matched to a gene. The CDR3 sequence: CASSLRLAGEANNEQFF. The CDR3 nucleotides are TGTGCCAGCAGTCTTCGACTAGCGGGAGAAGCAAACAATGAGCAGTTCTTC.

This clonotype has only a few counts. The chain's CDR3 is CATTRETSLETQYF. DNA of the CDR3: TGTGCCACCACCAGGGAGACTAGCCTGGAGACCCAGTACTTC. The chain links TRBV6-2 or TRBV6-3 to TRBJ2-5; the match to TRBD2 covers 7 bases. With 10 bases clipped from V and 5 bases from J, the junction kept 13 bases outside the gene matches. This CDR3 spans 14 amino acids. In germline, CDR1 is MNHEY, CDR2 SVGEGT.